The sequence of this TCR beta chain was determined in a study of beta chain features in type 1 diabetes. Turning to the study itself: Investigators examined around 110 million sorted cells across all samples.

Study conclusions and caveats: Whether HLA type affects TCRB rearrangement stayed undetermined in the present work. Junctions at VDJ sites from type 1 diabetes patients had fewer insertions and more deletions.

The CDR3 has 12 amino acids. V lost 3 bases, J lost 5 bases, and 8 bases lay in between. As for this clone: What it binds is unknown.

The isolated RNA, all of it, was reverse transcribed, so expressed TCRB transcripts were what got sequenced. The method was immunoSEQ multiplex PCR; TCRdb's version includes in-frame clones alone and lacks a portion of them. In the table there are roughly 350,000 clones, 9.5% to 12% of which are singletons. The chain recombines TRBV23-1 with TRBJ2-7; D is unresolved. TRBV23-1 is an ORF for which the function is uncertain. Sequencing was done on a sample of naive CD4+ T cells from blood. This clonotype was obtained from a woman in her 30s in good health. The CDR3 DNA follows: TGCGCCAGCAGTCACTCCCGGGACGAGCAGTACTTC. Its protein is CASSHSRDEQYF.